The T cell receptor beta chain described here comes from a study of human T cells and chemical hapten exposure. TCRdb re-derived calls from the RACE reads in MiXCR, one entry per CDR3 protein. The table includes tens of thousands of distinct CDR3 sequences, 9.5% to 12% detected once. The ends were cut back, 11 bases at V and 6 bases at J, with 17 bases in the middle. Germline V gene data show CDR1 as SNHLY and CDR2 as FYNNEI. This CDR3 spans 13 amino acids. The sample's time point: patch test 2, 6 weeks after DPC sensitization. As to treatment: therapeutic diphenylcyclopropenone sensitization with weekly scalp DPC.

V and J are TRBV2 and TRBJ1-5; no clear D gene. This specimen was whole blood, taken in connection with sensitization to the hapten diphenylcyclopropenone (DPC). The sequence was obtained from a man in his forties or fifties with alopecia areata. Some clones in this sample may be carry-over from other donors' samples. DNA for the CDR3: TGTGCCGCATCACTTGGAGAGGGTCAGCCCCAGCATTTT. This codes for CAASLGEGQPQHF.